This TCR beta chain appears in the sequencing data of a study of blood T cell repertoires in COVID-19. Study context: Acute and convalescent COVID-19 specimens originated in the United States, Italy and Spain. The cDNA or gDNA used as material had been derived from T cells, B-cell-depleted T cells, or PBMCs.

Original handling: Amplification of reference gene primers was used by the study to estimate nucleated cell counts. Profiling relied on immunoSEQ multiplex PCR, and the TCRdb table lists in-frame clones only, not all of them. V and J calls and clone size follow that table, whereas D and trimming were derived from the DNA. The sample consists of fewer than 150,000 clones, almost 90% of them appearing once. The CDR3 loop spans 15 amino acids. Germline loops: CDR1 MRHNA, CDR2 SNTAGT. Trimming removed 5 bases from V and 0 bases from J, with 11 bases in between. Specimen: peripheral blood. The V gene is TRBV6-4, the J gene TRBJ2-1, with a possible D match to TRBD1 (6 bases). This TCR was sampled from a man aged 50 or older with active or convalescent COVID-19. CDR3 sequence reads: CASSRQASSYNEQFF. CDR3 nucleotide sequence: TGTGCCAGCAGTCGACAGGCTTCCTCCTACAATGAGCAGTTCTTC.